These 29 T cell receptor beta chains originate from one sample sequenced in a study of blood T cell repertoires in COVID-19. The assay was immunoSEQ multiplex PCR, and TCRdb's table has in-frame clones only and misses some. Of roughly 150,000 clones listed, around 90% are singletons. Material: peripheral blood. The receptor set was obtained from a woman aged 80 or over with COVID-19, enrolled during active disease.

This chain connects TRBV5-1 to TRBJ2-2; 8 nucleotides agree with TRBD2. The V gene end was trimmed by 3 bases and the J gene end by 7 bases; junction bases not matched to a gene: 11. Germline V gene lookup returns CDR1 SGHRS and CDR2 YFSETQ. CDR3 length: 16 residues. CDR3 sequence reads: CASSSQPLAEGGELFF. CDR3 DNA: TGCGCCAGCAGCTCTCAACCACTAGCGGAGGGCGGGGAGCTGTTTTTT.

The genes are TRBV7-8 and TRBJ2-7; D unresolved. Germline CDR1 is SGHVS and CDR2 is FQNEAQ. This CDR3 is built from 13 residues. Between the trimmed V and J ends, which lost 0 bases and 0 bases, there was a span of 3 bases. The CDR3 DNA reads TGTGCCAGCAGCTTAGCTAGCTCCTACGAGCAGTACTTC. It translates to CASSLASSYEQYF. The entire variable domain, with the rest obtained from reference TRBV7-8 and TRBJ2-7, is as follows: GAGVSQSPRYKVAKRGQDVALRCDPISGHVSLFWYQQALGQGPEFLTYFQNEAQLDKSGLPSDRFFAERPEGSVSTLKIQRTQQEDSAVYLCASSLASSYEQYFGPGTRLTVT.

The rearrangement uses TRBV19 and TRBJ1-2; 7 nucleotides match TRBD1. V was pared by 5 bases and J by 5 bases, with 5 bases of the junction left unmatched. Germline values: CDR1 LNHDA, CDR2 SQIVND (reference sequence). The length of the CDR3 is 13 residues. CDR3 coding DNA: TGTGCCAGTAGTGGGAGACAGGGATATGGCTACACCTTC. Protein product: CASSGRQGYGYTF.

In DNA form, the CDR3 reads TGTGCCAGCAGTTTACCGCCGACAGGGGGCCTTCATCAGCCCCAGCATTTT. Protein sequence: CASSLPPTGGLHQPQHF. V usage is TRBV28 and J usage is TRBJ1-5; 10 nucleotides align to TRBD1. The junction had 9 bases not matched to a gene; V was cut back by 2 bases and J by 5 bases. The germline gives CDR1 MDHEN, CDR2 SYDVKM. The CDR3 covers 17 residues.

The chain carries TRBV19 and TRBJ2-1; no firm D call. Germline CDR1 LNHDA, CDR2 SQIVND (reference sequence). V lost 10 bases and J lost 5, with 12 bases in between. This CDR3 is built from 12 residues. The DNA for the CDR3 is TGTGCCACTAAGTTGGCGGACAATGAGCAGTTCTTC. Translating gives CATKLADNEQFF. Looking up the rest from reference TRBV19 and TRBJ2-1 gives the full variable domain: DGGITQSPKYLFRKEGQNVTLSCEQNLNHDAMYWYRQDPGQGLRLIYYSQIVNDFQKGDIAEGYSVSREKKESFPLTVTSAQKNPTAFYLCATKLADNEQFFGPGTRLTVL.

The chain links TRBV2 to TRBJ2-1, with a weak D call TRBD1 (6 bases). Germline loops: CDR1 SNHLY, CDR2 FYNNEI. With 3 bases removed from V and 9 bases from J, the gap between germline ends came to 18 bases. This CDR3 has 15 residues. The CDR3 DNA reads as TGTGCCAGCAGTGAGCCAAGGGGGATAGCTATTGAGCAGTTCTTC. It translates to CASSEPRGIAIEQFF.

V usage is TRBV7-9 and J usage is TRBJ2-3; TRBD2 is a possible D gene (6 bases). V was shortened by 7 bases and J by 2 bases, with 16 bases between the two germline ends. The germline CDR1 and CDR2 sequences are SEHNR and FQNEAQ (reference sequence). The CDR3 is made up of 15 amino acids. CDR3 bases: TGTGCCAGCATCTTCTGGGGGGAGATCACAGATACGCAGTATTTT. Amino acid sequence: CASIFWGEITDTQYF.

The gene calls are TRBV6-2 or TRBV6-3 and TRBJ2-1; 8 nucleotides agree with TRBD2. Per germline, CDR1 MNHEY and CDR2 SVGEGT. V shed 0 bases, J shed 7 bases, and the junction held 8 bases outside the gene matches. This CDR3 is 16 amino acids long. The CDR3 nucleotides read TGTGCCAGCAGTTACTCGAACTCGGGAGGGCGGAATGAGCAGTTCTTC. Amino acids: CASSYSNSGGRNEQFF.

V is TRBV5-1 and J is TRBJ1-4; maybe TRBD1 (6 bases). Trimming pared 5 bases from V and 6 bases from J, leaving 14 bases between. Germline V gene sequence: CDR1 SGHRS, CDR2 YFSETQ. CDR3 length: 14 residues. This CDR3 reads CASRPGVVDEKLFF. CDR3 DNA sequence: TGCGCCAGCAGACCAGGGGTTGTCGATGAAAAACTGTTTTTT.

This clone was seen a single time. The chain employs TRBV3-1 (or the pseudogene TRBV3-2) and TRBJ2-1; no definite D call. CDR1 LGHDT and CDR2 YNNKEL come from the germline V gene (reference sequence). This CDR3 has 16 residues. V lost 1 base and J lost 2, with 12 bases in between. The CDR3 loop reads CASSQGMVEPYNEQFF. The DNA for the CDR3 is TGTGCCAGCAGCCAAGGCATGGTAGAGCCCTACAATGAGCAGTTCTTC.

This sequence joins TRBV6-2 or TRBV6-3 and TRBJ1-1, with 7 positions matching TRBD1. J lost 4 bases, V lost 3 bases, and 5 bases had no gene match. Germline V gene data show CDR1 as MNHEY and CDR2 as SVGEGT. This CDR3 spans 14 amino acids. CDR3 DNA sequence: TGTGCCAGCAGTTATTTGACAGGGACCACTGAAGCTTTCTTT. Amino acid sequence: CASSYLTGTTEAFF.

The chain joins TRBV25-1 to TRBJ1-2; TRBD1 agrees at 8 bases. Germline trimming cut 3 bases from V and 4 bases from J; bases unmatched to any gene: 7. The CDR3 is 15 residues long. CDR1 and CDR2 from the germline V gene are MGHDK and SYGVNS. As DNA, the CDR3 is TGTGCCAGCAGTGATGGGACAGGAGTCCCCTATGGCTACACCTTC. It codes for CASSDGTGVPYGYTF.

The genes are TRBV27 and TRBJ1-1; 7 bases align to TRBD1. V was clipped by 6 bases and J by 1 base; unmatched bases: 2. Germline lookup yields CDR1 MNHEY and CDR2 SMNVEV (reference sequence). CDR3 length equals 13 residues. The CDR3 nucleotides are TGTGCCAGCAGGAACAGGGGGAACACTGAAGCTTTCTTT. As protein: CASRNRGNTEAFF.

The CDR3 region is CASSSTMVGLVIQYF. DNA for the CDR3: TGTGCCAGCAGTTCTACTATGGTTGGATTGGTCATTCAGTACTTC. The chain combines TRBV6-5 with TRBJ2-4, with no clear D. CDR1 MNHEY and CDR2 SVGAGI come from the germline V gene. The CDR3 has 15 amino acids. With 4 bases removed from V and 9 bases from J, the gap between germline ends came to 19 bases.

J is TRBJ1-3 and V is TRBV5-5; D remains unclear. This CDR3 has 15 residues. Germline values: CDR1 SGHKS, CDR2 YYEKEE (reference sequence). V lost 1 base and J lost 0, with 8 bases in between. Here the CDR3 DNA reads TGTGCCAGCAGCTTGACTCGAGACTCTGGAAACACCATATATTTT. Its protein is CASSLTRDSGNTIYF.

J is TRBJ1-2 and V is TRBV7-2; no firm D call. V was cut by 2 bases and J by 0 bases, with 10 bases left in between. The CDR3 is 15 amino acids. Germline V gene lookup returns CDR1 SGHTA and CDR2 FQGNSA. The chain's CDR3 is CASSLSARANYGYTF. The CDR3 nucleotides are TGTGCCAGCAGCTTATCTGCGAGAGCTAACTATGGCTACACCTTC.

The CDR3 bases are TGTGCCAGCAGTTATCGTAGCGGGGCGAGCACAGATACGCAGTATTTT. It codes for CASSYRSGASTDTQYF. The chain joins TRBV6-6 to TRBJ2-3; TRBD2 matches 8 bases. The ends lost 3 bases at V and 0 bases at J; junction bases unmatched: 5. CDR1 and CDR2 from the germline V gene are MNHNY and SVGAGI (reference sequence). CDR3 size: 16 residues.

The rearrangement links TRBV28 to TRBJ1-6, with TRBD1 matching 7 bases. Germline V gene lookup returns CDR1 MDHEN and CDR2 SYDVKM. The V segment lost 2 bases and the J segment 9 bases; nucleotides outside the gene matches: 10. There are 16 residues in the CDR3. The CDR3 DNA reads TGTGCCAGCAGTTTAGGGGGTGAAGGGGGCGGTTCACCCCTCCACTTT. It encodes CASSLGGEGGGSPLHF.

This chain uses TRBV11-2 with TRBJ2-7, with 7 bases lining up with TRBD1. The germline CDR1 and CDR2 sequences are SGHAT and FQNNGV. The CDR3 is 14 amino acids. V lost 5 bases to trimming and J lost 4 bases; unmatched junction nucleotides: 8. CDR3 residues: CASSPYGTEYEQYF. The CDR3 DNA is TGTGCCAGCAGCCCGTACGGGACAGAATACGAGCAGTACTTC.

This CDR3 reads CASSITGGGGGYTF. DNA for the CDR3: TGTGCCAGTAGTATTACAGGGGGCGGAGGTGGCTACACCTTC. This chain uses TRBV19 with TRBJ1-2; TRBD1 agrees at 9 bases. Germline V gives CDR1 LNHDA, CDR2 SQIVND (reference sequence). With 3 bases clipped from V and 7 bases from J, the junction kept 6 bases outside the gene matches. The CDR3 is 14 amino acids.

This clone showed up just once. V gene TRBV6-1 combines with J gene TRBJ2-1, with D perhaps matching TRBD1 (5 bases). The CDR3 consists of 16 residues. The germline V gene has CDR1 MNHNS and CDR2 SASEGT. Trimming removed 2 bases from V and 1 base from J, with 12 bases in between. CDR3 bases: TGTGCCAGCAGTGAACAGGGTGTCACATCCTACAATGAGCAGTTCTTC. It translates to CASSEQGVTSYNEQFF.

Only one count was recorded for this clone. The CDR3, as DNA: TGTGCCAGCAGTAGAGCGAAAGCCTACGAGCAGTACTTC. It encodes CASSRAKAYEQYF. The chain combines TRBV6-2 or TRBV6-3 with TRBJ2-7; D gene unclear. Trimming stripped 5 bases from V and 2 bases from J, with 10 bases between. Germline values: CDR1 MNHEY, CDR2 SVGEGT. This CDR3 comprises 13 residues.

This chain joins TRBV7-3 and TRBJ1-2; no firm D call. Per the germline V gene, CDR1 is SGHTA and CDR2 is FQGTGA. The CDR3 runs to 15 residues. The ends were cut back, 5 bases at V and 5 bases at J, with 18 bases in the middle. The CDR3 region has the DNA TGTGCCAGCAGCCCACCGCAACGTTTCGGGTATGGCTACACCTTC. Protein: CASSPPQRFGYGYTF.

The CDR3 nucleotides are TGTGCCAGCAGCGTAGGGGGCTTAGGGAACAATGAGCAGTTCTTC. Its translation is CASSVGGLGNNEQFF. The rearrangement links TRBV9 to TRBJ2-1, with D perhaps matching TRBD1 (5 bases). The germline V gene encodes CDR1 SGDLS and CDR2 YYNGEE. The CDR3 is 15 residues long. Trimming took 0 bases from V and 5 from J, leaving 12 bases between them.

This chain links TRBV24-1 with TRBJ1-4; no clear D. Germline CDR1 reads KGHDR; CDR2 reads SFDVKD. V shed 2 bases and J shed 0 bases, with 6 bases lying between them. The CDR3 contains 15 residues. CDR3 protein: CATSDSTATNEKLFF. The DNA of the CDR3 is TGTGCCACCAGTGATTCAACTGCAACTAATGAAAAACTGTTTTTT.

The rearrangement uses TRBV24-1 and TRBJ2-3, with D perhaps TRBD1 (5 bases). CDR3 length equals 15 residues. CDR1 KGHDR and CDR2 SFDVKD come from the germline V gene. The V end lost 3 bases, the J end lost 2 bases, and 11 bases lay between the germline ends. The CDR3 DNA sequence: TGTGCCACCAGTGATGTGGGGCAGGTCACAGATACGCAGTATTTT. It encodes CATSDVGQVTDTQYF.

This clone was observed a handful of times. CDR3 in DNA: TGTGCCAGCAGCTTGGGGGGACTTGTTTACAATGAGCAGTTCTTC. Translating it yields CASSLGGLVYNEQFF. The chain links TRBV5-4 to TRBJ2-1; D might be TRBD2 (6 bases). Germline loops: CDR1 SGHNT, CDR2 YYREEE (reference sequence). The V and J ends lost 0 bases and 4 bases respectively, with 11 bases between them. This CDR3 has 15 residues.

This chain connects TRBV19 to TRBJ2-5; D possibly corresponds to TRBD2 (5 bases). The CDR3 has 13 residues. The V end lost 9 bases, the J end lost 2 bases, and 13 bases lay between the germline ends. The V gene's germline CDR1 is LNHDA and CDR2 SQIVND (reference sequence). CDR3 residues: CASSKSGQETQYF. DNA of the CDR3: TGTGCCAGCAGCAAGAGCGGTCAAGAGACCCAGTACTTC.

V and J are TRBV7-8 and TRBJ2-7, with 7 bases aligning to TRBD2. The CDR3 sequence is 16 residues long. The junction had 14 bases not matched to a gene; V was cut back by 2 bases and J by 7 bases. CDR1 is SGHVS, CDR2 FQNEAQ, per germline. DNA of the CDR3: TGTGCCAGCAGCTTATATTTCGGCGGGAGCACCTTGGAGCAGTACTTC. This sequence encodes CASSLYFGGSTLEQYF.